The 15 T cell receptor beta chains reported below all come from one sample, sequenced in a study of blood T cells in healthy people across ages. Together with a sample-barcoded 5' primer, a J-beta primer mix was included in a second PCR lasting about 6 to 11 cycles. TCRdb re-called the 5' RACE reads through MiXCR, storing one row per CDR3 protein. The repertoire holds 650,000 to 700,000 distinct CDR3 sequences, with under 65% as singletons. Sequenced sample: blood. The receptor source for this set is a woman over 75 in good health.

This clonotype showed up many times. J is TRBJ2-6 and V is TRBV12-3 or TRBV12-4; the D gene could be TRBD1 or TRBD2 (5 bases each). There are 20 residues in the CDR3. V was trimmed by 8 bases and J by 0 bases, leaving 26 bases between them. As DNA, the CDR3 is TGTGCCAGCCGCCCCCTAAGTGGGAGAAAAGACAGCTCTGGGGCCAACGTCCTGACTTTC. It encodes CASRPLSGRKDSSGANVLTF.

In its sample, this clonotype was seen many times. The chain has TRBV5-1 and TRBJ1-2; D may be TRBD1 (5 bases). V was pared by 5 bases and J by 3 bases, with 14 bases between. This CDR3 spans 14 amino acids. Germline lookup yields CDR1 SGHRS and CDR2 YFSETQ. The CDR3 region is CASRTTVTYYGYTF. CDR3 coding DNA: TGCGCCAGCAGAACGACAGTTACTTACTATGGCTACACCTTC.

Of note for this clonotype: This may stem from a read error, because a much larger clone lies one nucleotide away. The CDR3 is CAGSLEGTKSTDTQYF. The CDR3 nucleotides are TGCGCCGGCAGCTTGGAGGGCACCAAAAGCACAGATACGCAGTATTTT. The chain uses TRBV5-1 and TRBJ2-3; possible D gene TRBD2, 6 bases. This CDR3 has 16 amino acids. Looked up from germline, CDR1 is SGHRS and CDR2 is YFSETQ.

V usage is TRBV24-1 and J usage is TRBJ2-4, with D unresolved. This CDR3 comprises 13 residues. Germline lookup yields CDR1 KGHDR and CDR2 SFDVKD. The V and J ends lost 5 bases and 1 base respectively, with 5 bases between them. CDR3 DNA sequence: TGTGCCACCAGTGTAGGGGCCAAAAACATTCAGTACTTC. It yields the protein CATSVGAKNIQYF.

The V gene is TRBV7-9, the J gene TRBJ2-7, with D possibly TRBD2 on 7 matching bases. The V gene lost 5 bases and the J gene lost 0 bases, with 11 bases spanning the gap. The V gene's germline CDR1 is SEHNR and CDR2 FQNEAQ (reference sequence). The CDR3 consists of 14 residues. CDR3 sequence: CASSVGGLSYEQYF. The DNA of the CDR3 is TGTGCCAGCAGCGTCGGGGGGCTCTCCTACGAGCAGTACTTC.

The chain links TRBV20-1 to TRBJ2-5; 9 bases are shared with TRBD1. The CDR3 loop spans 12 amino acids. V shed 7 bases, J shed 4 bases, and the junction held 4 bases outside the gene matches. From germline, CDR1 is DFQATT and CDR2 SNEGSKA (reference sequence). DNA of the CDR3: TGCAGTGGCTCGGACAGGGGAGAGACCCAGTACTTC. Amino acid sequence: CSGSDRGETQYF.

The chain combines TRBV20-1 with TRBJ2-1; no reliable D call. Germline-derived CDR1 and CDR2 are DFQATT and SNEGSKA (reference sequence). The CDR3 is made up of 15 amino acids. Trimming took 1 base from V and 6 from J, leaving 16 bases between them. CDR3 residues: CSARAPPSWVNEQFF. The CDR3 DNA reads TGCAGTGCTAGAGCCCCGCCCTCCTGGGTCAATGAGCAGTTCTTC.

The V and J genes are TRBV19 and TRBJ2-4; D possibly uses TRBD1 or TRBD2 (5 bases each). Germline V lookup: CDR1 LNHDA, CDR2 SQIVND (reference sequence). The CDR3 runs to 15 residues. The V end lost 5 bases, the J end lost 8 bases, and 19 bases lay between the germline ends. Here the CDR3 reads CASSLMGDRRDIQYF. The CDR3 region has the DNA TGTGCCAGTAGTCTCATGGGGGACCGACGGGACATTCAGTACTTC.

A remark on this clonotype: A much larger clonotype is one base distant, so this may be a read error. The genes are TRBV9 and TRBJ2-1, with TRBD2 matching 8 bases. This CDR3 comprises 16 residues. V gave up 1 base and J gave up 5 bases; unmatched junction bases: 8. Germline CDR1 SGDLS, CDR2 YYNGEE. The DNA for the CDR3 is TGTGCCAGCAGCGTATCAATAGCGGGAATGAACAATGAGCAGTTCTTC. Amino acid sequence: CASSVSIAGMNNEQFF.

The rearrangement uses TRBV5-1 and TRBJ1-1; weak D call: TRBD1 (5 bases). This CDR3 comprises 14 residues. CDR1 is SGHRS and CDR2 is YFSETQ in the germline V gene. The ends were cut back, 6 bases at V and 7 bases at J, with 19 bases in the middle. CDR3 protein: CASNLRASGGEAFF. DNA of the CDR3: TGCGCCAGCAATCTTAGGGCCTCCGGGGGTGAAGCTTTCTTT. The whole variable domain, filled in from reference TRBV5-1 and TRBJ1-1, reads KAGVTQTPRYLIKTRGQQVTLSCSPISGHRSVSWYQQTPGQGLQFLFEYFSETQRNKGNFPGRFSGRQFSNSRSEMNVSTLELGDSALYLCASNLRASGGEAFFGQGTRLTVV.

Turning to this clonotype: The junction does not match germline at one end; this may be a read error. The chain carries TRBV7-2 and TRBJ1-5, with D possibly being TRBD1 (5 bases). The germline gives CDR1 SGHTA, CDR2 FQGNSA. This CDR3 region has 17 residues. The CDR3 bases are TGTGCCTGCAGCTTATATTCGTGGGGGGTTAGCAATCAGCCCCAGCATTTT. Its protein product is CACSLYSWGVSNQPQHF. Supplemented by reference TRBV7-2 and TRBJ1-5, the full variable domain reads GAGVSQSPSNKVTEKGKDVELRCDPISGHTALYWYRQSLGQGLEFLIYFQGNSAPDKSGLPSDRFSAERTGGSVSTLTIQRTQQEDSAVYLCACSLYSWGVSNQPQHFGDGTRLSIL.

The rearrangement links TRBV20-1 to TRBJ2-5, with TRBD1 matching over 7 bases. This CDR3 has 15 residues. J lost 2 bases, V lost 2 bases, and 8 bases had no gene match. CDR1 is DFQATT, CDR2 SNEGSKA, per germline (reference sequence). In nucleotides, the CDR3 is TGCAGTGCTAGACCCAAAAAGGGACAGCAAGAGACCCAGTACTTC. Its translation is CSARPKKGQQETQYF.

V is TRBV7-6 and J is TRBJ1-4; TRBD1 is a possible D gene (6 bases). The V and J ends lost 1 base and 11 bases respectively, with 8 bases between them. The CDR3 has 12 amino acids. Germline V gene data show CDR1 as SGHVS and CDR2 as FNYEAQ. CDR3 in DNA: TGTGCCAGCAGCTTAGATAGGGGGAAACTGTTTTTT. Translation: CASSLDRGKLFF.

This clonotype has ten or more counts. The gene calls are TRBV27 and TRBJ1-5; D gene uncertain. This CDR3 spans 13 amino acids. The V end lost 7 bases, the J end lost 1 base, and 8 bases lay between the germline ends. Germline lookup yields CDR1 MNHEY and CDR2 SMNVEV (reference sequence). CDR3 loop: CASTAGSNQPQHF. CDR3 DNA: TGTGCCAGCACCGCCGGGAGCAATCAGCCCCAGCATTTT.

This clonotype has ten or more counts. The chain recombines TRBV29-1 with TRBJ2-5; D gene ambiguous. V lost 6 bases, J lost 5 bases, and 13 bases lay in between. The CDR3 runs 12 residues. Germline V gene sequence: CDR1 SQVTM, CDR2 ANQGSEA. In DNA, the CDR3 is TGCAGCGTCCTAGGAGTGGAGGAGACCCAGTACTTC. Protein: CSVLGVEETQYF.